The clone carrying this T cell receptor (beta chain) is a singleton in its sample. Clones were sequenced by immunoSEQ multiplex PCR, and TCRdb holds only the in-frame ones, with some missing. Here the sample spans 110,000 to 150,000 clones, around 80% being singletons. The sample originates from a study of blood T cell repertoires in COVID-19. Germline CDR1 is LGHDT and CDR2 is YNNKEL (reference sequence). V lost 3 bases and J lost 10; bases outside the gene matches: 6. This CDR3 region has 14 residues. Specimen: peripheral blood. The receptor was isolated from an older woman with acute or convalescent COVID-19. The rearrangement joins TRBV3-1 (or the pseudogene TRBV3-2) to TRBJ2-1; 10 bases are a match to TRBD2. CDR3 residues: CASSHSGRGFEQFF. CDR3 coding DNA: TGTGCCAGCAGCCACAGCGGGAGGGGCTTCGAGCAGTTCTTC.